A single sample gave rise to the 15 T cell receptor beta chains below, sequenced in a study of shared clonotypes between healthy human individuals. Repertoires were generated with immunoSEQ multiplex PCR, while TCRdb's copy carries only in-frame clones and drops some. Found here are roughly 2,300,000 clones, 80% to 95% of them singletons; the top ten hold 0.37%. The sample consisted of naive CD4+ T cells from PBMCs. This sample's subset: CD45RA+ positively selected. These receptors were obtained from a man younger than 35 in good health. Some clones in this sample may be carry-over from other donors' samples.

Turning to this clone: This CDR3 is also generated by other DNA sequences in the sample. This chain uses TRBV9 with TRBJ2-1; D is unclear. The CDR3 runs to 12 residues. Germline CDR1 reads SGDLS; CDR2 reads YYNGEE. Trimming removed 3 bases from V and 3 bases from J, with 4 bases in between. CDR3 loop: CASSGSYNEQFF. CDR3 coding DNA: TGTGCCAGCAGCGGGAGCTACAATGAGCAGTTCTTC. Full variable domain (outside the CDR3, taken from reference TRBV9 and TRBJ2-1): DSGVTQTPKHLITATGQRVTLRCSPRSGDLSVYWYQQSLDQGLQFLIQYYNGEERAKGNILERFSAQQFPDLHSELNLSSLELGDSALYFCASSGSYNEQFFGPGTRLTVL.

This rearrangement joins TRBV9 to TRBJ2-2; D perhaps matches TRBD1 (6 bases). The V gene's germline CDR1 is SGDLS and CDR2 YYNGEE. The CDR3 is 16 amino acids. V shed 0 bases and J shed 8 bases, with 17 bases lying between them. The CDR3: CASSVAPGHERGELFF. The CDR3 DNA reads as TGTGCCAGCAGCGTAGCTCCGGGACACGAAAGGGGGGAGCTGTTTTTT.

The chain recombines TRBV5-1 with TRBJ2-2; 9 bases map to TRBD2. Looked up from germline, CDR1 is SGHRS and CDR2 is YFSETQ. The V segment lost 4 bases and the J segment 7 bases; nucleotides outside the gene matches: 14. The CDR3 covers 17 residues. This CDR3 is CASSRAPSGEAVGELFF. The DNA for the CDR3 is TGCGCCAGCAGCCGGGCCCCTAGCGGGGAGGCGGTCGGGGAGCTGTTTTTT. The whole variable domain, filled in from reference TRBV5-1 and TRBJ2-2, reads KAGVTQTPRYLIKTRGQQVTLSCSPISGHRSVSWYQQTPGQGLQFLFEYFSETQRNKGNFPGRFSGRQFSNSRSEMNVSTLELGDSALYLCASSRAPSGEAVGELFFGEGSRLTVL.

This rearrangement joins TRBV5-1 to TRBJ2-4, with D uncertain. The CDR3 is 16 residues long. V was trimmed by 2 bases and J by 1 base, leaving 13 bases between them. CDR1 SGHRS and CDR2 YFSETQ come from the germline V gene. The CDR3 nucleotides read TGCGCCAGCAGCTTTGGAGCGTACATGGCCAAAAACATTCAGTACTTC. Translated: CASSFGAYMAKNIQYF.

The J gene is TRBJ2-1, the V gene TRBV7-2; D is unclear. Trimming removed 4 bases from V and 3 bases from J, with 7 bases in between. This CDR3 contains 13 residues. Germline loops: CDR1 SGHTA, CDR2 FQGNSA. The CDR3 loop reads CASSSTDYNEQFF. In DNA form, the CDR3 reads TGTGCCAGCAGCTCAACGGACTACAATGAGCAGTTCTTC.

The CDR3 nucleotides are TGTGCCAGCAGACTTACGGGATACCAGCCCCAGCATTTT. It codes for CASRLTGYQPQHF. J is TRBJ1-5 and V is TRBV28; D call uncertain. This CDR3 has 13 residues. Trimming removed 6 bases from V and 7 bases from J, with 13 bases in between. CDR1 MDHEN and CDR2 SYDVKM come from the germline V gene. Full variable domain (outside the CDR3, taken from reference TRBV28 and TRBJ1-5): DVKVTQSSRYLVKRTGEKVFLECVQDMDHENMFWYRQDPGLGLRLIYFSYDVKMKEKGDIPEGYSVSREKKERFSLILESASTNQTSMYLCASRLTGYQPQHFGDGTRLSIL.

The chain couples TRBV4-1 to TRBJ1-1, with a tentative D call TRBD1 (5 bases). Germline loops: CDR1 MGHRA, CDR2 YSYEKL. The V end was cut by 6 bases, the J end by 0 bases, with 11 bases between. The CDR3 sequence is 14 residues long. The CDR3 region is CASRAGTLNTEAFF. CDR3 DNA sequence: TGCGCCAGCAGGGCCGGGACTCTGAACACTGAAGCTTTCTTT.

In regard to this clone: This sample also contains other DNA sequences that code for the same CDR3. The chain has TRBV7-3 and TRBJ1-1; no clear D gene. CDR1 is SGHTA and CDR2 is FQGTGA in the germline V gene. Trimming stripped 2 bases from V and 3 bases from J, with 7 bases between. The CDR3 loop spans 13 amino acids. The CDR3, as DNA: TGTGCCAGCAGCTTATTGAGGGACACTGAAGCTTTCTTT. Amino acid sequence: CASSLLRDTEAFF. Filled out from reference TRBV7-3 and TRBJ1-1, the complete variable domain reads GAGVSQTPSNKVTEKGKYVELRCDPISGHTALYWYRQSLGQGPEFLIYFQGTGAADDSGLPNDRFFAVRPEGSVSTLKIQRTERGDSAVYLCASSLLRDTEAFFGQGTRLTVV.

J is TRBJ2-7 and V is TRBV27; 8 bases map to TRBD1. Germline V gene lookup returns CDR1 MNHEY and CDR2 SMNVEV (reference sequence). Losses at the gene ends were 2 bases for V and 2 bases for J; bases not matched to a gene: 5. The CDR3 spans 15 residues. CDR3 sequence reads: CASSLMQGATYEQYF. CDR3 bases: TGTGCCAGCAGTTTAATGCAGGGGGCTACCTACGAGCAGTACTTC.

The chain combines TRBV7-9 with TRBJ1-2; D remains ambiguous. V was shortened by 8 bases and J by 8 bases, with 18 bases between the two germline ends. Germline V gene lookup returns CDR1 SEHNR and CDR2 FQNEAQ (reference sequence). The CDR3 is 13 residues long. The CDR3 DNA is TGTGCCAGCCACCAGCTTCAAGGGAGAGGCTACACCTTC. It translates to CASHQLQGRGYTF.

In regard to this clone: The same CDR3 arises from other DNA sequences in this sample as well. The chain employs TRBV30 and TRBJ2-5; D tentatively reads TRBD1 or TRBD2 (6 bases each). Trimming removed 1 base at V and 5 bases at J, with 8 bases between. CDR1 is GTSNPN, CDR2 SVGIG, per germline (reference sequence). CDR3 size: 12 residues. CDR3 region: CAWSEGGETQYF. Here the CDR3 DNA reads TGTGCCTGGAGTGAGGGGGGTGAGACCCAGTACTTC.

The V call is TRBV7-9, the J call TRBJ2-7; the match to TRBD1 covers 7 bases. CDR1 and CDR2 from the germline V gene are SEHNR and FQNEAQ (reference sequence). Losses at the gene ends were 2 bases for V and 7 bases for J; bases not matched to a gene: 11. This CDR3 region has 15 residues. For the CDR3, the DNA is TGTGCCAGCAGCTTAAAAGAGGGGGCCCTTTGGGAGCAGTACTTC. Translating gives CASSLKEGALWEQYF.

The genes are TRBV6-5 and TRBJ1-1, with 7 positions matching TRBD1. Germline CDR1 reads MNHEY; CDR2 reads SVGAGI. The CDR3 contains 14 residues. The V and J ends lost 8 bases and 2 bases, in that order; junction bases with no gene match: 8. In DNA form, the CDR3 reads TGTGCCAGCCGATCCGGAGGGGGCAACACTGAAGCTTTCTTT. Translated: CASRSGGGNTEAFF.

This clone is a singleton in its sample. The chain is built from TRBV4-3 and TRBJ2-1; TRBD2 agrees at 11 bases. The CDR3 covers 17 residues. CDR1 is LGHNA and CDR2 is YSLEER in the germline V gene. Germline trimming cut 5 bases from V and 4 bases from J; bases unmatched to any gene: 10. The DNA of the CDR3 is TGCGCCAGCAGCTCCCGGACTAGCGGGTATTTATACAATGAGCAGTTCTTC. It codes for CASSSRTSGYLYNEQFF.

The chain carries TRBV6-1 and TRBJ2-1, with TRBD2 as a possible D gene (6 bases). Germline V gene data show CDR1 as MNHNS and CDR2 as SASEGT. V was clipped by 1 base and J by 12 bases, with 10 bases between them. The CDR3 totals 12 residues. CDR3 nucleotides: TGTGCCAGCAGTGAAGGTATGCGGGGGCAGTTCTTC. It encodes CASSEGMRGQFF.